This T cell receptor (beta chain) is from a study of identical twins (dated by TCRdb to the mid-2010s). Looking at the study overall: To test whether fetal clonotypes persist, the study used deep sequencing on TCR alpha and beta repertoires from monozygotic twins, unrelated adults of various ages, and cord blood. To rule out contamination, the twin experiments were replicated at different times with different library preparation protocols. Summary of the overall study and its limitations: Zero-insertion analyses could be partly confounded by invariant T cells such as MAIT and iNKT, though diverse VJ usage argued against such confounding for most clonotypes. Compared with coincidental sharing between unrelated individuals, an excess of low generation-probability sequences was observed among out-of-frame TCR alpha sequences shared between twins. Fewer insertions were carried by abundant cord blood beta clonotypes, a similar but weaker trend appeared in young adult naive repertoires, and no such trend appeared in memory repertoires. The excess sharing between twins in beta out-of-frame sequences was weaker because fewer shared sequences reduced the signal-to-noise ratio. Conclusions relied on cross-sectional statistical analysis, since the same donors could not be followed over many years. Recombination models systematically underestimated out-of-frame TCR alpha sharing in monozygotic twins but agreed with sharing between unrelated individuals.

Only healthy Caucasian donors were included. The twin cohort comprised three pairs of female monozygotic twins, all aged roughly 18 to 30 years. Peripheral blood mononuclear cells were used as the source from which RNA for TCR libraries was isolated. This clonotype was seen a few times. Its antigen target is currently unknown. No much larger clone is present one base from it, and per-base qualities are unavailable. Receptors were amplified or captured by 5' RACE. Sequencing took place on an Illumina HiSeq 2000. A universal primer binding site was introduced by template switching, and a unique molecular identifier was present in the final cDNA, enabling accurate counting of TCR cDNA molecules. Specific primers in the conserved constant-segment region were used to synthesize first-strand cDNA for the TCR alpha and beta chains. To control for contamination, every cDNA library carried two barcodes: a SMART-Mk sample barcode plus Illumina barcodes. Two successive PCR steps introduced TruSeq adapter sequences along with Illumina sample barcodes. The TCR alpha and beta cDNA libraries were sequenced on the Illumina HiSeq platform using custom primers. In the source study's methods: Raw reads were processed with MiGEC to extract unique molecular identifiers, and MiXCR was used to determine CDR3 positions. For each individual, recombination models were inferred using an EM algorithm with the repgenHMM and IGoR tools. The tcR package in R was used for shared clonotype analysis, with sharing normalized by the product of cloneset sizes. Out-of-frame nonproductive sequences were analyzed to study raw recombination free of thymic and clonal selection effects. TCRdb's own reprocessing of the public reads used fastp at Q25 and MiXCR and kept productive beta chains. Rows are combined by CDR3 protein, so each entry shows the most common genes and DNA. None of the V and J calls come from the authors' own analysis; TCRdb made them. This sample has 570,000 or so distinct CDR3 sequences in its table, and 9.5% to 10% of those were observed once. Around 3.1% of the sample goes to the ten largest clones.

The CDR3 runs 14 amino acids, cysteine and phenylalanine included. The kept DNA is CDR3 alone, 42 bases in frame from the first base. The germline V gene specifies LGHNA as CDR1 and YSLEER as CDR2. Trimming costs V 0 bases and J 2 bases, and their ends lie 8 bases apart. These same data were also listed under a study on yellow fever vaccine responses in identical twins. In that second paper, the authors write: The authors reported that the T cell response to vaccination in identical twins appeared partly convergent and partly personalized. The study precisely tracked vaccine-responding T cell clones in identical twins.

The sequence is built from TRBV4-3 and TRBJ2-7; the D segment cannot be called with confidence. This TCR was sampled from a woman aged 18-35 years in good health. The sequenced sample consisted of PBMCs. In nucleotide form, the sequence is TGCGCCAGCAGCCAAGACATCGGGCCCTACGAGCAGTACTTC. Its coded protein is CASSQDIGPYEQYF.